This T cell receptor beta chain was sequenced for a study of response to subunit inactivated influenza vaccine. Study-wide points: Seasonal influenza vaccination, on each occasion, was suggested by the authors to recruit few new T cells.

In the case of this clonotype: What it binds is not known.

TCRdb fed the RT-PCR reads into MiXCR, producing one record per CDR3 protein. The table records over 650,000 distinct CDR3 sequences, about 18% of them present only once. This CDR3 has 15 amino acids. V was clipped by 5 bases and J by 6 bases; unmatched bases: 6. Germline-derived CDR1 and CDR2 are SEHNR and FQNEAQ (reference sequence). The source is a man aged 50-60 years who received an inactivated influenza vaccine. The chain is built from TRBV7-9 and TRBJ2-5; 13 bases map to TRBD2. Source: PBMCs from blood, taken roughly 5 days after vaccination. The DNA of the CDR3 is TGTGCCAGCAGCAGGACTAGCGGGAGTGTAAAGACCCAGTACTTC. Translating it yields CASSRTSGSVKTQYF.